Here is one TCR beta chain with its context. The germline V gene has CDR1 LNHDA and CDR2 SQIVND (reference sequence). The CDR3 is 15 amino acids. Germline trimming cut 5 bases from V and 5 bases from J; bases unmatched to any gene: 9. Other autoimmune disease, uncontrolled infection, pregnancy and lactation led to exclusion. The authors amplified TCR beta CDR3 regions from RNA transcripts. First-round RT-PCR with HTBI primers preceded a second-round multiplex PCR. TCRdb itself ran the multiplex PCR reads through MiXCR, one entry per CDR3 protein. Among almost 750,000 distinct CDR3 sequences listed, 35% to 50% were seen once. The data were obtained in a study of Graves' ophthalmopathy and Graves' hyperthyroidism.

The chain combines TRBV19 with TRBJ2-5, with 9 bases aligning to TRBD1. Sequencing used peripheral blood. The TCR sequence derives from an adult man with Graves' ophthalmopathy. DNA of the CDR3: TGTGCCAGTAGTGGGCAACAGGGGGCAGGGGAGACCCAGTACTTC. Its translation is CASSGQQGAGETQYF.